The 9 T cell receptor beta chains in this list originate from one sample, sequenced in a study of human T cells and chemical hapten exposure. A single record per CDR3 protein comes from TCRdb applying MiXCR to the RACE reads. The data contain about 46,000 distinct CDR3 sequences, roughly 4% of them singletons. Time point indicated: healthy volunteer bleed at 2 weeks. Before extraction, the whole blood was not fractionated, and total RNA was taken from it. Sequencing was done on a sample of whole blood. These receptors were collected from a female donor in good health. Some clones in this sample may be carry-over from other donors' samples.

This clonotype has ten or more counts. CDR3 residues: CASGRTSYEQYF. The CDR3, as DNA: TGTGCCAGCGGTCGGACCTCCTACGAGCAGTACTTC. V gene TRBV25-1 combines with J gene TRBJ2-7; D call uncertain. V lost 8 bases, J lost 0 bases, and 8 bases lay in between. This CDR3 has 12 amino acids. Germline V CDR1 and CDR2: MGHDK, SYGVNS.

In its sample, this clonotype was seen many times. The chain is built from TRBV20-1 and TRBJ2-1; 7 bases fit TRBD1. Trimming at V came to 3 bases and at J to 6 bases, leaving 5 bases not matched to a gene. Germline V gene sequence: CDR1 DFQATT, CDR2 SNEGSKA (reference sequence). The CDR3 length is 13 residues. CDR3 DNA sequence: TGCAGTGCTAGTTGGGCAGGGGGCAATGAGCAGTTCTTC. Translating gives CSASWAGGNEQFF.

V is TRBV5-5 and J is TRBJ1-1, with no clear D. V was shortened by 0 bases and J by 3 bases, with 3 bases between the two germline ends. Germline V gene lookup returns CDR1 SGHKS and CDR2 YYEKEE (reference sequence). This CDR3 has 12 amino acids. This chain's CDR3 is CASSLVYTEAFF. DNA for the CDR3: TGTGCCAGCAGCTTGGTGTACACTGAAGCTTTCTTT.

There are many counts of this clonotype. The chain joins TRBV9 to TRBJ2-5; 15 bases align to TRBD2. Germline trimming cut 0 bases from V and 4 bases from J; bases unmatched to any gene: 1. This CDR3 has 16 amino acids. Looked up from germline, CDR1 is SGDLS and CDR2 is YYNGEE. The CDR3 loop is CASSVGTSGGGETQYF. The CDR3 coding sequence is TGTGCCAGCAGCGTAGGGACTAGCGGGGGGGGAGAGACCCAGTACTTC.

This clonotype was detected ten times or more. The chain has TRBV7-9 and TRBJ1-1, with no clear D. The CDR3 extends over 14 amino acids. V was cut by 5 bases and J by 1 base, with 11 bases left in between. Germline assignment: CDR1 SEHNR and CDR2 FQNEAQ (reference sequence). In nucleotides, the CDR3 is TGTGCCAGCAGCCCCGAAACACCGAACACTGAAGCTTTCTTT. This sequence encodes CASSPETPNTEAFF.

This clonotype was recorded many times. The chain joins TRBV5-1 to TRBJ1-6; D call uncertain. V was cut by 1 base and J by 6 bases, with 8 bases left in between. The germline CDR1 and CDR2 sequences are SGHRS and YFSETQ. The CDR3 is 14 amino acids. The CDR3 DNA sequence: TGCGCCAGCAGCTTGCGGTCTCTTAATTCACCCCTCCACTTT. It translates to CASSLRSLNSPLHF.

Ten or more counts support this clonotype. This chain connects TRBV3-1 to TRBJ2-1; the D is unclear. The germline V and J ends were trimmed by 3 bases and 5 bases, with 11 bases remaining between them. The CDR3 has 14 amino acids. In germline, CDR1 is LGHDT, CDR2 YNNKEL (reference sequence). CDR3 DNA: TGTGCCAGCAGCCATAACATTGGGGACAATGAGCAGTTCTTC. Amino acid sequence: CASSHNIGDNEQFF.

The sample holds a few counts of this clonotype. The rearrangement uses TRBV5-1 and TRBJ2-5, with D perhaps matching TRBD2 (6 bases). The CDR3 is 14 residues long. Trimming removed 0 bases from V and 6 bases from J, with 12 bases in between. From germline, CDR1 is SGHRS and CDR2 YFSETQ. CDR3 sequence reads: CASSLAAGQQTQYF. CDR3 DNA: TGCGCCAGCAGCTTGGCGGCGGGGCAACAGACCCAGTACTTC.

This clonotype was found many times. The chain links TRBV7-3 to TRBJ1-6; D is perhaps TRBD1 (5 bases). CDR3 length equals 13 residues. V gave up 5 bases and J gave up 10 bases, with 12 bases separating them. Germline V gene lookup returns CDR1 SGHTA and CDR2 FQGTGA. The CDR3 loop is CASSPHRDSPLHF. The CDR3 nucleotides read TGTGCCAGCAGCCCGCATCGGGACTCACCCCTCCACTTT.